This T cell receptor (beta chain) was recorded in a study of regulatory T cells in long-lasting Graves disease listed by TCRdb under 2021. At the level of the whole study: Persistent Graves' disease was defined as persistently positive TSH receptor autoantibodies together with antithyroid drug treatment for over 5 years. Patients with persistent Graves' disease were compared with patients with newly diagnosed Graves' disease using TCR sequencing and RNA sequencing of peripheral blood. The study took place in China and was registered as a clinical trial. A total of about 35 samples underwent TCR sequencing, from roughly 13 patients with persistent Graves' disease and some 20 patients with newly diagnosed Graves' disease. On average, persistent Graves' disease patients in the clinical cohort had been on antithyroid drugs for around ten years.

What the time point label conveys for this sample: persistent/refractory GD, antithyroid drugs over 5 years with positive TRAb. For both TCR sequencing and RNA sequencing, RNA was extracted from PBMCs using TRIzol. The diagnosis of Graves' disease was made according to American Thyroid Association guidelines. The patients came from an endocrinology department in Xi'an, China. Each patient gave around 9.2 milliliters of peripheral blood, collected in an EDTA anticoagulant tube. PBMCs were isolated by Ficoll Paque Plus density gradient separation without further T cell sorting. An Agilent 2100 Bioanalyzer and agarose gel were used to check RNA quality, and a NanoDrop 2000 was used to measure RNA concentration. Paper-wide results and their limitations: Sequencing and analysis were limited to the TCR beta chain. Persistent Graves' disease patients showed lower TCR Shannon entropy and fewer highly expanded clones than newly diagnosed patients, suggesting clonal expansion. TRBV28, TRBJ1-2 and TRBJ2-5 were preferentially used in persistent disease, while TRBV20-1 and TRBJ2-1 were favored in newly diagnosed disease. As a limitation, the authors acknowledged that the small sample size may reduce accuracy. The study examined only peripheral blood because the primary lesion, thyroid tissue, could not be accessed. A larger number of public clonotypes was shared among persistent patients (approximately 2,600) than among newly diagnosed patients (roughly 980).

Note on this clonotype: Its binding antigen is unknown. Base quality data are lacking; no much larger clone is found one base away.

The germline V gene (reference sequence) yields DFQATT for CDR1 and SNEGSKA for CDR2. V ends up 5 bases short and J 4 bases short, with an unmatched junction base count of 7. Taken from cysteine to phenylalanine, the CDR3 has 15 residues. Of all the DNA, just the CDR3 is kept, 45 bases in frame from base 1. Library preparation was by multiplex PCR. The listed sequencing device is Illumina HiSeq 4000. CDR3 regions were amplified by Arm-PCR with iRepertoire HTBI primers to construct TCR beta libraries. Before sequencing, the PCR products went through gel purification. On the authors' methods: A total of under 80 TRBV and approximately 13 TRBJ segments were identified across samples and were used for gene usage analysis of CDR3 amino acid clonotypes. Filtered high-quality paired reads were merged into contigs using COPE and FqMerger. BLAST was used to align contigs to IMGT TRBV, TRBD and TRBJ reference genes, and CDR3 was defined according to IMGT. Any clonotype with a frequency above 0.1% was classified as a highly expanded clone. Shannon entropy served as the measure of repertoire diversity, while the Gini coefficient captured V-J evenness. A clonotype was considered public if more than one individual shared it. Using fastp trimming at Q25 and MiXCR clonotype assembly, TCRdb reanalyzed the public sequencing data and kept in-frame beta chains. One record per CDR3 amino acid sequence lists the most common genes and DNA. The V and J calls come from TCRdb's annotation, not from the publication. The sample has some 430,000 distinct CDR3 sequences on record, 20% to 25% of them singletons. Together, the top ten hold more than 6% of the sample.

The source was peripheral blood mononuclear cells (PBMCs), collected when the disease was refractory, from a patient treated with antithyroid drugs. Here the chain combines TRBV20-1 and TRBJ1-5; 11 nucleotides in the junction match TRBD1. The TCR comes from a female donor with Graves disease. The CDR3 sequence is CSAPPRDRGNQPQHF. The sequenced DNA: TGCAGTGCTCCACCCCGGGACAGGGGGAATCAGCCCCAGCATTTT.